Below are 3 T cell receptor beta chains sequenced from a single sample in a study of tumor-infiltrating lymphocytes in oesophageal squamous cell carcinoma. One entry per CDR3 protein results from TCRdb running MiXCR on the PCR reads. The table has around 19,000 distinct CDR3 sequences, around 43% seen once. Source material: normal esophageal tissue next to the tumor. The receptors stem from a female donor with esophageal squamous cell carcinoma.

This clonotype was detected only a few times. This chain connects TRBV7-6 to TRBJ1-1, with 10 bases fitting TRBD1. Germline CDR1 and CDR2: SGHVS and FNYEAQ. This CDR3 is built from 16 residues. Losses at the gene ends were 4 bases for V and 5 bases for J; bases not matched to a gene: 10. CDR3 protein: CASSSGTGVGGTEAFF. In DNA, the CDR3 is TGTGCCAGCAGCTCCGGGACAGGGGTCGGTGGGACTGAAGCTTTCTTT.

The sample holds a few counts of this clonotype. CDR3 DNA: TGCGCCAGCAGCTTGGCGGGGGGTCAGGGGGCCTACAATGAGCAGTACTTC. Its translation: CASSLAGGQGAYNEQYF. The chain carries TRBV5-1 and TRBJ2-7, with D possibly matching TRBD1 (8 bases). CDR1 SGHRS and CDR2 YFSETQ come from the germline V gene. The V end was cut by 0 bases, the J end by 7 bases, with 23 bases between. The CDR3 runs to 17 residues. Full variable domain (outside the CDR3, taken from reference TRBV5-1 and TRBJ2-7): KAGVTQTPRYLIKTRGQQVTLSCSPISGHRSVSWYQQTPGQGLQFLFEYFSETQRNKGNFPGRFSGRQFSNSRSEMNVSTLELGDSALYLCASSLAGGQGAYNEQYFGPGTRLTVT.

V and J are TRBV28 and TRBJ1-1, with TRBD1 identical over 10 bases. The junction had 24 bases not matched to a gene; V was cut back by 6 bases and J by 8 bases. Germline lookup yields CDR1 MDHEN and CDR2 SYDVKM. The CDR3 consists of 19 residues. The CDR3 bases are TGTGCCAGCAGCCTGGACAGGGGGGAAGATGCTCCCCCGAAGTCAGAAGCTTTCTTT. Its translation: CASSLDRGEDAPPKSEAFF.